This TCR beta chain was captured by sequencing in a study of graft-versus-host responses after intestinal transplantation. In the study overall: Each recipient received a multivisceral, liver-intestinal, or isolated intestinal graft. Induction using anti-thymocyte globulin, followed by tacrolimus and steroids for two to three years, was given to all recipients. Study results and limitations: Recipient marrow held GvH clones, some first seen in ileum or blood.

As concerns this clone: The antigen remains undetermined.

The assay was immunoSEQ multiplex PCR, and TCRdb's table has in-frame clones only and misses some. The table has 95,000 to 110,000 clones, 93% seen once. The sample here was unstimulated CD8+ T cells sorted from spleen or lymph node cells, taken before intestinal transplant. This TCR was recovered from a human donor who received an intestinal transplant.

The CDR3 DNA follows: TGCGCCAGCAGGGGGGCGGAGACCCAGTACTTC. Translation: CASRGAETQYF. The V and J genes are TRBV10-2 and TRBJ2-5; D perhaps matches TRBD1 (6 bases). V lost 6 bases to trimming and J lost 5 bases, with 7 bases between them. CDR1 WSHSY and CDR2 SAAADI come from the germline V gene. The length of the CDR3 is 11 residues.